This is a list of T cell receptor beta chains from one sample in a study of T-cell memory formation after mild COVID-19. TCRdb ran MiXCR on the 5' RACE reads and lists one entry per CDR3 protein. In the table there are 200,000 to 250,000 distinct CDR3 sequences, more than 9% of which are singletons. The specimen was PBMCs or a T cell subset sorted from them (not recorded which). These receptors all come from a man aged 18 to 30 who had mild COVID-19 (a few samples of this study predate the infection). Cell type and time point are not known. Each CDR3 is given with its conserved first and last residue.

V gene: TRBV12-3/TRBV12-4
J gene: TRBJ2-2
CDR3 protein: CASSRRGDTGELFF

V gene: TRBV5-1
J gene: TRBJ2-7
CDR3 protein: CASSRQGPLSEQYF

V gene: TRBV5-1
J gene: TRBJ2-1
CDR3 protein: CASSLGRDNEQFF

V gene: TRBV6-6
J gene: TRBJ1-4
CDR3 protein: CASSPTTAREKLFF

V gene: TRBV29-1
J gene: TRBJ2-3
CDR3 protein: CSAGGGGADTQYF

V gene: TRBV28
J gene: TRBJ1-5
CDR3 protein: CASSLEQGPGQPQHF

V gene: TRBV12-3/TRBV12-4
J gene: TRBJ2-3
CDR3 protein: CASPEDRSATDTQYF

V gene: TRBV7-9
J gene: TRBJ2-6
CDR3 protein: CASSVPRSGANVLTF

V gene: TRBV12-3/TRBV12-4
J gene: TRBJ1-1
CDR3 protein: CASSPFGHGTEAFF

V gene: TRBV20-1
J gene: TRBJ2-3
CDR3 protein: CSALVAGSDTQYF

V gene: TRBV12-3/TRBV12-4
J gene: TRBJ2-3
CDR3 protein: CASSSRGTDTQYF

V gene: TRBV5-1
J gene: TRBJ1-2
CDR3 protein: CASSPQGAYGYTF

V gene: TRBV20-1
J gene: TRBJ2-1
CDR3 protein: CSASRGGASNEQFF

V gene: TRBV4-1
J gene: TRBJ2-7
CDR3 protein: CASSQPGNTPLEQYF

V gene: TRBV6-2/TRBV6-3
J gene: TRBJ1-5
CDR3 protein: CASNWDLRDPQHF

V gene: TRBV7-8
J gene: TRBJ1-5
CDR3 protein: CASSPRDRSGYSNQPQHF

V gene: TRBV11-3
J gene: TRBJ2-3
CDR3 protein: CASSAGGRAGAQYF

V gene: TRBV9
J gene: TRBJ1-2
CDR3 protein: CASSASGTSDSYTF

V gene: TRBV2
J gene: TRBJ2-3
CDR3 protein: CASREDRLPDTQYF

V gene: TRBV18
J gene: TRBJ2-1
CDR3 protein: CASSPLSGGAYNEQFF

V gene: TRBV7-9
J gene: TRBJ1-1
CDR3 protein: CASSLGAGGTSEAFF

V gene: TRBV7-2
J gene: TRBJ2-3
CDR3 protein: CASSSRGSTDTQYF

V gene: TRBV11-2
J gene: TRBJ1-5
CDR3 protein: CASSFGPSLGPQHF

V gene: TRBV25-1
J gene: TRBJ2-2
CDR3 protein: CASFNRRRTGELFF

V gene: TRBV29-1
J gene: TRBJ2-5
CDR3 protein: CSVATPWETQYF

V gene: TRBV15
J gene: TRBJ2-3
CDR3 protein: CATSTRRGDTDTQYF

V gene: TRBV5-1
J gene: TRBJ2-3
CDR3 protein: CASSLELAGPTDTQYF

V gene: TRBV9
J gene: TRBJ2-2
CDR3 protein: CASSVGTMIANTGELFF

V gene: TRBV29-1
J gene: TRBJ1-4
CDR3 protein: CSVEWSTNEKLFF

V gene: TRBV7-3
J gene: TRBJ2-1
CDR3 protein: CASSSSSGEQFF

V gene: TRBV7-3
J gene: TRBJ2-3
CDR3 protein: CASSLIGGVRGDTQYF

V gene: TRBV5-1
J gene: TRBJ2-1
CDR3 protein: CASSSVSYNEQFF

V gene: TRBV12-3/TRBV12-4
J gene: TRBJ2-5
CDR3 protein: CASSRGRQAPSRTQYF

V gene: TRBV7-9
J gene: TRBJ2-3
CDR3 protein: CASSFGTSGPLTDTQYF

V gene: TRBV7-2
J gene: TRBJ2-2
CDR3 protein: CASSLASRTGELFF